This T cell receptor beta chain comes out of a study of control samples from healthy donors and cancer patients. CDR1 is SGHRS and CDR2 is YFSETQ in the germline V gene. The CDR3 sequence is 15 residues long. Details on this clone: At one end the junction does not follow the germline gene, possibly because of a read error.

Some clones are missing from TCRdb's copy, which holds only in-frame ones; the method was immunoSEQ multiplex PCR. The sample records some 140,000 clones, over 85% being singletons. This clonotype was sampled from a man younger than 45 in good health. The sequenced sample consisted of blood. The rearrangement joins TRBV5-1 to TRBJ2-7; maybe TRBD1 (5 bases). The CDR3 spells CASTLTAGSSYEQYF. In nucleotides, the CDR3 is TGCGCCAGCACCTTGACAGCAGGCAGCTCCTACGAGCAGTACTTC.